This T cell receptor (beta chain) is from a study of blood T cell repertoires in COVID-19. Study-level information: Collection of acute and convalescent COVID-19 samples took place in the United States, Italy and Spain.

In the source study's methods: It was from reference gene primer amplification that nucleated cell counts were estimated. Clones were read by immunoSEQ multiplex PCR, and TCRdb kept only the in-frame ones, dropping some. D and trimming come from the DNA, and the V and J calls and clone size come from that table. The table lists some 230,000 clones, roughly four fifths of them singletons, with about 15% in the top ten. All enrollees were about 18 to 100 years old and from roughly 26 US areas. Recovered Cohort 3 donors showed two negative PCRs, clearance, or symptom resolution. The sequence was obtained from a man between 40 and 49 years old who had recovered from COVID-19. Sequenced input: PBMCs or T cells enriched from blood (not recorded which).

This chain's CDR3 is CASSFGGEAFF. The CDR3 region has the DNA TGTGCCAGCAGTTTTGGAGGTGAAGCTTTCTTT. The rearrangement links TRBV27 to TRBJ1-1; D not resolved. CDR1 is MNHEY and CDR2 is SMNVEV in the germline V gene (reference sequence). This CDR3 region has 11 residues. V lost 3 bases and J 7 bases, leaving 6 bases between the germline ends.